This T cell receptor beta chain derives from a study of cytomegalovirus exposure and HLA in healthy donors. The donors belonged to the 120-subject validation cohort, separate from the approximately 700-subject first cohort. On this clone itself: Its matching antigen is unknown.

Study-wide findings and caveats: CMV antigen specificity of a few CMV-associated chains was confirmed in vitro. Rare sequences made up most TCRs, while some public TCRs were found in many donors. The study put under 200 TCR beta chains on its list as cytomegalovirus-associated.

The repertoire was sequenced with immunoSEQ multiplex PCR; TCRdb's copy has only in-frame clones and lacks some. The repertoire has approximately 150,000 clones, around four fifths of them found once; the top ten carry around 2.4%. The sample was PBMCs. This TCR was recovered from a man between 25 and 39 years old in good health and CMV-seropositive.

CDR3 sequence: CASKRDTGHNEQFF. Written as DNA, the CDR3 is TGTGCCAGCAAGAGGGACACCGGACACAATGAGCAGTTCTTC. The V and J genes are TRBV14 and TRBJ2-1; TRBD1 might be the D (6 bases). The V end was cut by 7 bases, the J end by 5 bases, with 15 bases between. Germline V gene lookup returns CDR1 SGHDN and CDR2 FVKESK. There are 14 residues in the CDR3. The full variable domain, rest sourced from reference TRBV14 and TRBJ2-1, is EAGVTQFPSHSVIEKGQTVTLRCDPISGHDNLYWYRRVMGKEIKFLLHFVKESKQDESGMPNNRFLAERTGGTYSTLKVQPAELEDSGVYFCASKRDTGHNEQFFGPGTRLTVL.